The clone carrying this TCR beta chain was seen once. The sample belongs to a study of blood T cells in healthy people across ages. CDR1 is MGHRA, CDR2 YSYEKL, per germline. V lost 1 base and J 2 bases, leaving 6 bases between the germline ends. This CDR3 region has 13 residues. The use of a sample-barcoded 5' primer and a J-beta primer mix characterized a second PCR of about 7 to 12 cycles. TCRdb independently ran MiXCR on the 5' RACE reads; one entry per CDR3 protein. The sample lists 600,000 to 900,000 distinct CDR3 sequences; roughly 26% were seen once. These data were likewise used in another study, on T cells of mothers and their children.

The specimen was blood. The chain employs TRBV4-1 and TRBJ2-7; D gene uncertain. The receptor's source is a boy between 10 and 17 years old in good health. The CDR3 region has the DNA TGCGCCAGCAGCCAAGCGGAAACCTACGAGCAGTACTTC. It encodes CASSQAETYEQYF.